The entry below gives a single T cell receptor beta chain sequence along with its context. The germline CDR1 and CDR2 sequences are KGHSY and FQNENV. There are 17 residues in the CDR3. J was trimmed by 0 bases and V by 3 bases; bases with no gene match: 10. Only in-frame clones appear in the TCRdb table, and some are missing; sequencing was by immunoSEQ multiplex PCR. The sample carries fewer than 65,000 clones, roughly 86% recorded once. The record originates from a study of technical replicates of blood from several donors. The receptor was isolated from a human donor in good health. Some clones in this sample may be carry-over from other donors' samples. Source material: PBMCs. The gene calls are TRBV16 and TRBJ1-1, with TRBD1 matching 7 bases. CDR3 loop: CASSQWTPGQMNTEAFF. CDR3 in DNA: TGTGCCAGCAGCCAGTGGACCCCGGGACAGATGAACACTGAAGCTTTCTTT.